Below, 26 T cell receptor beta chains from the same sample are listed, as sequenced in a study of blood T cell repertoires in COVID-19. Assay used: immunoSEQ multiplex PCR; TCRdb lists only in-frame clones, some missing. The table has roughly 110,000 clones, roughly 90% seen once. Source material: peripheral blood. These receptors were obtained from a man aged 40-49 years with active or convalescent COVID-19.

The V call is TRBV5-5, the J call TRBJ1-4, with TRBD1 matching over 7 bases. Germline-derived CDR1 and CDR2 are SGHKS and YYEKEE (reference sequence). V shed 2 bases and J 6 bases; nucleotides not matched to a gene: 7. This CDR3 is built from 15 residues. The CDR3: CASSFAGTDDEKLFF. The CDR3 nucleotides read TGTGCCAGCAGCTTTGCGGGGACAGATGATGAAAAACTGTTTTTT.

This chain links TRBV6-2 or TRBV6-3 with TRBJ1-1; D is uncertain. This CDR3 is 16 amino acids long. The germline V gene encodes CDR1 MNHEY and CDR2 SVGEGT. V was shortened by 1 base and J by 0 bases, with 12 bases between the two germline ends. The CDR3 coding sequence is TGTGCCAGCAGTTACTTGGGAGCTAACGTGAACACTGAAGCTTTCTTT. Its protein is CASSYLGANVNTEAFF.

The gene calls are TRBV5-6 and TRBJ2-7, with 7 bases that match TRBD1. The J segment lost 0 bases and the V segment lost 5 bases, leaving 2 bases of the junction unmatched. The CDR3 is made up of 13 amino acids. Germline V lookup: CDR1 SGHDT, CDR2 YYEEEE. The CDR3 spells CASSGQASYEQYF. CDR3 DNA: TGTGCCAGCAGTGGACAGGCCTCCTACGAGCAGTACTTC.

The chain joins TRBV5-1 to TRBJ2-2; a weak D match, TRBD2 (7 bases). Germline loops: CDR1 SGHRS, CDR2 YFSETQ. The V and J ends lost 4 bases and 8 bases respectively, with 18 bases between them. The CDR3 is 15 residues long. CDR3 bases: TGCGCCAGCAGCCCCACAAGGGGGGGCGCGGGGGAGCTGTTTTTT. This encodes CASSPTRGGAGELFF.

The chain carries TRBV11-2 and TRBJ2-7; 7 positions agree with TRBD1. Germline V gene sequence: CDR1 SGHAT, CDR2 FQNNGV. Losses at the gene ends were 7 bases for V and 3 bases for J; bases not matched to a gene: 9. This CDR3 is built from 14 residues. The CDR3 is CASNRQGANYEQYF. The CDR3 nucleotides are TGTGCCAGCAACCGACAGGGTGCGAACTACGAGCAGTACTTC.

On this clone: The sample carries other DNA sequences with the same CDR3. CDR3 sequence reads: CASSLTGNTEAFF. As DNA, the CDR3 is TGTGCCAGCAGTTTGACAGGGAACACTGAAGCTTTCTTT. The chain is built from TRBV12-3 or TRBV12-4 and TRBJ1-1, with D perhaps matching TRBD1 (6 bases). V was trimmed by 3 bases and J by 1 base, leaving 6 bases between them. The CDR3 consists of 13 residues.

This clone has just one count. This chain joins TRBV19 and TRBJ2-2; 10 nucleotides align to TRBD1. Trimming at V came to 5 bases and at J to 5 bases, leaving 8 bases not matched to a gene. Germline assignment: CDR1 LNHDA and CDR2 SQIVND (reference sequence). This CDR3 is built from 16 residues. The CDR3 sequence is CASSLPGQGSTGELFF. In nucleotides, the CDR3 is TGTGCCAGTAGTTTACCGGGACAGGGGTCGACCGGGGAGCTGTTTTTT.

CDR3 nucleotides: TGTGCCATCAATAAGGGGGGGGATGGCTACACCTTC. Translating it yields CAINKGGDGYTF. The chain links TRBV10-3 to TRBJ1-2; tentative D call: TRBD1 (6 bases). In germline, CDR1 is ENHRY, CDR2 SYGVKD. V was shortened by 7 bases and J by 6 bases, with 12 bases between the two germline ends. The CDR3 loop spans 12 amino acids.

This clone was observed a few times. The chain is built from TRBV5-1 and TRBJ2-3; tentative D call: TRBD1 (6 bases). The CDR3 is 14 amino acids. Trimming cost V 10 bases and J 2 bases, with 17 bases left between them. The germline CDR1 and CDR2 sequences are SGHRS and YFSETQ. CDR3 coding DNA: TGCGCCTGTCGCCGGGACACCCTCACAGATACGCAGTATTTT. Translation gives CACRRDTLTDTQYF.

Concerning this clone: The same CDR3 arises from other DNA sequences in this sample as well. The DNA for the CDR3 is TGTGCCAGCAGCTTAGCGCAGGGGGCTTCATACGAGCAGTACTTC. Protein sequence: CASSLAQGASYEQYF. The chain employs TRBV7-2 and TRBJ2-7; 8 nucleotides line up with TRBD1. The CDR3 covers 15 residues. Germline trimming cut 0 bases from V and 4 bases from J; bases unmatched to any gene: 5. Per germline, CDR1 SGHTA and CDR2 FQGNSA.

The chain combines TRBV4-1 with TRBJ2-3; 12 bases align to TRBD1. CDR1 MGHRA and CDR2 YSYEKL come from the germline V gene. The length of the CDR3 is 17 residues. V trimming: 1 base; J trimming: 2 bases; junction bases outside the gene matches: 4. The CDR3 sequence: CASSQVGTGGPTDTQYF. The CDR3 coding sequence is TGCGCCAGCAGCCAAGTGGGGACAGGGGGCCCCACAGATACGCAGTATTTT.

This sequence joins TRBV6-1 and TRBJ1-2; unclear D gene. V was shortened by 2 bases and J by 8 bases, with 12 bases between the two germline ends. The CDR3 length is 13 residues. Germline CDR1 and CDR2: MNHNS and SASEGT. The CDR3 DNA follows: TGTGCCAGCAGTGAAAGCGGGAAGAGGGGCTACACCTTC. Its translation: CASSESGKRGYTF.

This clone has a handful of counts. The rearrangement links TRBV4-2 to TRBJ1-1; 8 positions match TRBD1. CDR3 length: 14 residues. V dropped 1 base and J dropped 3; count of bases not matched to a gene: 1. Germline-derived CDR1 and CDR2 are LGHNA and YNFKEQ. CDR3 sequence: CASSQGTGYTEAFF. In DNA, the CDR3 is TGTGCCAGCAGCCAAGGGACAGGGTACACTGAAGCTTTCTTT.

The chain links TRBV7-3 to TRBJ1-1; tentative D call: TRBD1 (5 bases). This CDR3 is 15 amino acids long. V shed 5 bases and J shed 0 bases, with 13 bases lying between them. CDR1 is SGHTA, CDR2 FQGTGA, per germline. The CDR3 sequence is CASSPRQPMNTEAFF. CDR3 DNA: TGTGCCAGCAGCCCGAGACAGCCGATGAACACTGAAGCTTTCTTT. The variable domain in full, with the rest retrieved from reference TRBV7-3 and TRBJ1-1, is GAGVSQTPSNKVTEKGKYVELRCDPISGHTALYWYRQSLGQGPEFLIYFQGTGAADDSGLPNDRFFAVRPEGSVSTLKIQRTERGDSAVYLCASSPRQPMNTEAFFGQGTRLTVV.

The gene calls are TRBV9 and TRBJ2-7, with 7 bases lining up with TRBD1. Trimming removed 0 bases from V and 3 bases from J; junction bases left unmatched: 9. The CDR3 has 16 residues. The germline V gene has CDR1 SGDLS and CDR2 YYNGEE. The CDR3: CASSVAGQEVLYEQYF. DNA for the CDR3: TGTGCCAGCAGCGTAGCTGGACAGGAGGTTCTCTACGAGCAGTACTTC.

The CDR3 coding sequence is TGTGCCAGCAGCGCCGGACAGGGATATGACAATCAGCCCCAGCATTTT. It codes for CASSAGQGYDNQPQHF. The chain joins TRBV9 to TRBJ1-5, with 8 positions matching TRBD1. This CDR3 spans 16 amino acids. V lost 3 bases to trimming and J lost 3 bases; unmatched junction nucleotides: 8. The germline V gene has CDR1 SGDLS and CDR2 YYNGEE.

The gene calls are TRBV7-2 and TRBJ2-1; 14 nucleotides agree with TRBD2. After removal of 5 bases from V and 6 bases from J, the junction contained 15 bases not matched to a gene. This CDR3 is 19 amino acids long. CDR1 and CDR2 (germline): SGHTA, FQGNSA. The chain's CDR3 is CASSPTGGLAGVRSNEQFF. CDR3 in DNA: TGTGCCAGCAGCCCAACTGGGGGACTAGCGGGAGTTCGTAGCAATGAGCAGTTCTTC.

This clone was found once. This chain uses TRBV30 with TRBJ2-4; 8 nucleotides agree with TRBD2. The CDR3 has 14 amino acids. CDR1 and CDR2 (germline): GTSNPN, SVGIG (reference sequence). The V gene end was trimmed by 1 base and the J gene end by 9 bases; junction bases not matched to a gene: 8. In nucleotides, the CDR3 is TGTGCCTGGAGTGACTCAGCGGGAGCTGTCATTCAGTACTTC. As protein: CAWSDSAGAVIQYF. Looking up the rest from reference TRBV30 and TRBJ2-4 gives the full variable domain: SQTIHQWPATLVQPVGSPLSLECTVEGTSNPNLYWYRQAAGRGLQLLFYSVGIGQISSEVPQNLSASRPQDRQFILSSKKLLLSDSGFYLCAWSDSAGAVIQYFGAGTRLSVL.

Points on this clone: A junction end diverges from the germline sequence, so it may reflect a read error. The chain carries TRBV12-3 or TRBV12-4 and TRBJ2-1; a possible D gene is TRBD2 (6 bases). The CDR3 extends over 12 amino acids. This CDR3 reads CASQDYYNEQLF. For the CDR3, the DNA is TGTGCCAGCCAGGACTACTACAATGAGCAGCTCTTC.

The chain links TRBV19 to TRBJ1-2, with D perhaps matching TRBD1 (6 bases). Germline V gene lookup returns CDR1 LNHDA and CDR2 SQIVND (reference sequence). The V end lost 7 bases, the J end lost 4 bases, and 16 bases lay between the germline ends. This CDR3 region has 14 residues. The CDR3 region is CASTPAGGPYGYTF. CDR3 nucleotide sequence: TGTGCCAGTACCCCCGCCGGGGGGCCCTATGGCTACACCTTC.

This sequence joins TRBV10-2 and TRBJ1-5; TRBD1 matches 7 bases. Germline V lookup: CDR1 WSHSY, CDR2 SAAADI. Trimming at V came to 6 bases and at J to 2 bases, leaving 7 bases not matched to a gene. The CDR3 runs 15 residues. CDR3 protein: CASSLTGLGNQPQHF. The CDR3 bases are TGCGCCAGCAGCCTGACAGGGTTGGGCAATCAGCCCCAGCATTTT.

This chain joins TRBV19 and TRBJ1-5, with TRBD1 as a possible D gene (5 bases). The germline CDR1 and CDR2 sequences are LNHDA and SQIVND (reference sequence). V lost 3 bases, J lost 7 bases, and 16 bases lay in between. The CDR3 consists of 15 residues. This chain's CDR3 is CASSIGAGMNQPQHF. For the CDR3, the DNA is TGTGCCAGTAGTATCGGCGCAGGGATGAACCAGCCCCAGCATTTT.

The CDR3 spells CASSGTASSYEQYF. CDR3 DNA sequence: TGTGCCAGCAGTGGGACAGCTAGCTCCTACGAGCAGTACTTC. The V call is TRBV6-2 or TRBV6-3, the J call TRBJ2-7; 7 bases map to TRBD1. Unmatched junction bases numbered 4, after V lost 5 bases and J lost 0 bases. CDR1 and CDR2 from the germline V gene are MNHEY and SVGEGT. This CDR3 has 14 amino acids.

The V call is TRBV30, the J call TRBJ1-4, with D possibly matching TRBD1 (5 bases). The CDR3 has 13 amino acids. With 2 bases removed from V and 7 bases from J, the gap between germline ends came to 11 bases. Germline CDR1 is GTSNPN and CDR2 is SVGIG (reference sequence). This CDR3 reads CAWSRQGLEKLFF. The CDR3 DNA sequence: TGTGCCTGGAGTCGGCAGGGTCTTGAAAAACTGTTTTTT.

This chain connects TRBV7-2 to TRBJ1-2; D might be TRBD1 (6 bases). CDR3 size: 13 residues. Germline V gene lookup returns CDR1 SGHTA and CDR2 FQGNSA. Between the trimmed V and J ends, which lost 5 bases and 8 bases, there was a span of 15 bases. The CDR3 nucleotides read TGTGCCAGCAGCGCCGTCCAGGGGCGGGGCTACACCTTC. Its translation: CASSAVQGRGYTF.

The rearrangement uses TRBV2 and TRBJ1-5; D ambiguous. Germline V lookup: CDR1 SNHLY, CDR2 FYNNEI. Trimming left V 5 bases short and J 6 bases short, with 5 bases between. This CDR3 comprises 11 residues. This CDR3 is CASSSGQPQHF. The DNA of the CDR3 is TGTGCCAGCAGTTCCGGTCAGCCCCAGCATTTT.